Listed here are 20 T cell receptor beta chains from one sample, sequenced in a study of OX40 agonist ivuxolimab in advanced cancers. TCRdb's copy holds only in-frame clones and misses some; the assay was immunoSEQ multiplex PCR. The data show tens of thousands of clones, more than 75% seen once. The sample in question was CD4+ or CD8+ T cells sorted from blood, obtained in a trial of the OX40 agonist ivuxolimab. The receptors shown here come from an adult with an advanced solid tumor such as melanoma, head and neck, liver or kidney cancer.

The J gene is TRBJ2-1, the V gene TRBV19, with 8 nucleotides matching TRBD2. V was pared by 0 bases and J by 10 bases, with 11 bases of the junction left unmatched. The CDR3 contains 16 residues. The germline gives CDR1 LNHDA, CDR2 SQIVND (reference sequence). The CDR3 spells CASSIEAGLGGREQFF. CDR3 nucleotides: TGTGCCAGTAGTATAGAGGCGGGACTAGGGGGTCGGGAGCAGTTCTTC.

The J gene is TRBJ1-3, the V gene TRBV5-5, with D perhaps matching TRBD1 (5 bases). This CDR3 is built from 15 residues. Germline CDR1 reads SGHKS; CDR2 reads YYEKEE (reference sequence). V lost 5 bases, J lost 2 bases, and 14 bases lay in between. CDR3 DNA sequence: TGTGCCAGCAGTCCCTTACAAGGGGCTGGAAACACCATATATTTT. It is translated as CASSPLQGAGNTIYF.

The genes are TRBV30 and TRBJ2-1, with D possibly matching TRBD1 (5 bases). Trimming stripped 0 bases from V and 6 bases from J, with 9 bases between. The length of the CDR3 is 13 residues. CDR1 GTSNPN and CDR2 SVGIG come from the germline V gene (reference sequence). DNA for the CDR3: TGTGCCTGGAGTGTAAGGGGTCCCAATGAGCAGTTCTTC. It specifies CAWSVRGPNEQFF.

V gene TRBV5-5 combines with J gene TRBJ2-7; D might be TRBD1 (5 bases). Trimming took off 2 bases at V and 0 bases at J, with 21 bases between the two ends. The CDR3 loop spans 18 amino acids. Germline V gene lookup returns CDR1 SGHKS and CDR2 YYEKEE (reference sequence). CDR3 in amino acids: CASSFEKGGAASSYEQYF. DNA of the CDR3: TGTGCCAGCAGCTTTGAGAAGGGTGGGGCTGCCTCCTCCTACGAGCAGTACTTC.

The V call is TRBV7-9, the J call TRBJ2-7; a weak D match, TRBD2 (6 bases). Germline V gene sequence: CDR1 SEHNR, CDR2 FQNEAQ (reference sequence). This CDR3 has 13 amino acids. V dropped 5 bases and J dropped 5 bases, with 13 bases sitting between them. As DNA, the CDR3 is TGTGCCAGCAGCCAGACTAGTCGGCACGAGCAGTACTTC. This codes for CASSQTSRHEQYF.

This clone has only one observation. The CDR3 loop is CASSIGLAGGISSYNEQFF. CDR3 bases: TGTGCCAGTAGTATAGGACTAGCGGGAGGGATAAGCTCCTACAATGAGCAGTTCTTC. The V and J genes are TRBV19 and TRBJ2-1, with 14 nucleotides matching TRBD2. Trimming at V came to 1 base and at J to 0 bases, leaving 5 bases not matched to a gene. CDR1 LNHDA and CDR2 SQIVND come from the germline V gene (reference sequence). There are 19 residues in the CDR3.

The gene calls are TRBV7-6 and TRBJ2-7, with D possibly matching TRBD1 (5 bases). This CDR3 has 14 amino acids. Germline-derived CDR1 and CDR2 are SGHVS and FNYEAQ. V lost 5 bases to trimming and J lost 1 base, with 12 bases between them. DNA of the CDR3: TGTGCCAGCAGCCCGGAAAGGGGTTCCTACGAGCAGTACTTC. The encoded protein is CASSPERGSYEQYF.

The chain has TRBV18 and TRBJ2-7; perhaps TRBD1 as D (5 bases). The CDR3 extends over 13 amino acids. Trimming took off 3 bases at V and 5 bases at J, with 11 bases between the two ends. CDR1 is KGHSH, CDR2 LQKENI, per germline. For the CDR3, the DNA is TGTGCCAGCTCACCTAGAGACAGCCACGAGCAGTACTTC. The encoded protein is CASSPRDSHEQYF.

V gene TRBV5-6 combines with J gene TRBJ2-1, with 9 bases matching TRBD2. The CDR3 has 14 residues. V shed 4 bases, J shed 9 bases, and the junction held 8 bases outside the gene matches. The germline V gene encodes CDR1 SGHDT and CDR2 YYEEEE. CDR3 sequence (DNA): TGTGCCAGCAGCCCCCTGACTAGCGGAACTGAGCAGTTCTTC. Translated: CASSPLTSGTEQFF.

The CDR3 loop is CASSSLLLGQGTNTEAFF. Written as DNA, the CDR3 is TGCGCCAGCAGCTCACTACTTCTCGGACAGGGGACGAACACTGAAGCTTTCTTT. This sequence joins TRBV5-1 and TRBJ1-1; TRBD1 matches 9 bases. There are 18 residues in the CDR3. CDR1 is SGHRS, CDR2 YFSETQ, per germline. The trim removed 3 bases at V and 1 base at J, leaving 13 bases unmatched. Filled out from reference TRBV5-1 and TRBJ1-1, the complete variable domain reads KAGVTQTPRYLIKTRGQQVTLSCSPISGHRSVSWYQQTPGQGLQFLFEYFSETQRNKGNFPGRFSGRQFSNSRSEMNVSTLELGDSALYLCASSSLLLGQGTNTEAFFGQGTRLTVV.

The V gene is TRBV4-2, the J gene TRBJ1-5; D unresolved. The CDR3 contains 18 residues. V lost 4 bases to trimming and J lost 0 bases, with 19 bases between them. Germline V CDR1 and CDR2: LGHNA, YNFKEQ. CDR3 residues: CASSPTSWQGNSNQPQHF. The CDR3 bases are TGTGCCAGCAGCCCGACGAGCTGGCAAGGGAATAGCAATCAGCCCCAGCATTTT.

V and J are TRBV28 and TRBJ1-6, with D maybe TRBD1 (6 bases). The CDR3 has 15 residues. CDR1 and CDR2 from the germline V gene are MDHEN and SYDVKM. Trimming stripped 6 bases from V and 2 bases from J, with 11 bases between. The CDR3 DNA follows: TGTGCCAGCAGAACAGGGACAACCTATAATTCACCCCTCCACTTT. Protein product: CASRTGTTYNSPLHF.

The V gene is TRBV30, the J gene TRBJ2-6, with D possibly being TRBD1 or TRBD2 (5 bases each). Germline values: CDR1 GTSNPN, CDR2 SVGIG (reference sequence). V lost 3 bases to trimming and J lost 2 bases, with 17 bases between them. This CDR3 spans 17 amino acids. CDR3 in amino acids: CAWRTFEGWAGANVLTF. CDR3 in DNA: TGTGCCTGGAGGACGTTTGAGGGGTGGGCTGGGGCCAACGTCCTGACTTTC. Supplemented by reference TRBV30 and TRBJ2-6, the full variable domain reads SQTIHQWPATLVQPVGSPLSLECTVEGTSNPNLYWYRQAAGRGLQLLFYSVGIGQISSEVPQNLSASRPQDRQFILSSKKLLLSDSGFYLCAWRTFEGWAGANVLTFGAGSRLTVL.

J is TRBJ1-5 and V is TRBV19; D might be TRBD1 (6 bases). Germline V gives CDR1 LNHDA, CDR2 SQIVND (reference sequence). V shed 10 bases and J shed 0 bases, with 10 bases lying between them. This CDR3 spans 13 amino acids. The CDR3 loop is CATGQNSNQPQHF. The CDR3 DNA follows: TGTGCCACAGGACAGAATAGCAATCAGCCCCAGCATTTT.

In regard to this clone: The junction differs from germline at one of its ends, possibly a read error. V is TRBV6-9 and J is TRBJ2-6; D is undetermined. This CDR3 is 18 amino acids long. Germline V gene data show CDR1 as MNHGY and CDR2 as SVAAGI. CDR3 residues: CASSIVDLRQSRANVLAF. DNA of the CDR3: TGTGCCAGCAGTATTGTCGACTTACGACAAAGTCGGGCCAACGTCCTGGCTTTC.

J is TRBJ2-1 and V is TRBV5-1, with 13 bases that match TRBD2. J lost 7 bases, V lost 9 bases, and 13 bases had no gene match. This CDR3 comprises 16 residues. Germline CDR1 and CDR2: SGHRS and YFSETQ. Here the CDR3 DNA reads TGCGCCACCCAGCTTGGTGGGACTAGCGGGGAGAATGAGCAGTTCTTC. Amino acid sequence: CATQLGGTSGENEQFF. The variable domain in full, completed from reference TRBV5-1 and TRBJ2-1, reads KAGVTQTPRYLIKTRGQQVTLSCSPISGHRSVSWYQQTPGQGLQFLFEYFSETQRNKGNFPGRFSGRQFSNSRSEMNVSTLELGDSALYLCATQLGGTSGENEQFFGPGTRLTVL.

The V and J genes are TRBV7-9 and TRBJ1-1; D call uncertain. Trimming left V 4 bases short and J 0 bases short, with 6 bases between. This CDR3 spans 13 amino acids. Germline values: CDR1 SEHNR, CDR2 FQNEAQ (reference sequence). CDR3 sequence (DNA): TGTGCCAGCAGCTCCAATATGAACACTGAAGCTTTCTTT. It codes for CASSSNMNTEAFF.

The V call is TRBV7-2, the J call TRBJ2-7; 7 nucleotides match TRBD2. Germline values: CDR1 SGHTA, CDR2 FQGNSA. The CDR3 consists of 15 residues. Trimming removed 1 base from V and 2 bases from J; junction bases left unmatched: 5. Here the CDR3 reads CASSLGVGTTYEQYF. The DNA of the CDR3 is TGTGCCAGCAGCTTAGGGGTGGGGACTACCTACGAGCAGTACTTC.

The gene calls are TRBV27 and TRBJ1-2; 9 bases align to TRBD1. V was clipped by 6 bases and J by 0 bases; unmatched bases: 2. CDR1 is MNHEY and CDR2 is SMNVEV in the germline V gene (reference sequence). The CDR3 is 14 residues long. CDR3 residues: CASRRDRANYGYTF. CDR3 coding DNA: TGTGCCAGCAGAAGGGACAGGGCTAACTATGGCTACACCTTC.

The V call is TRBV28, the J call TRBJ2-4; perhaps TRBD1 as D (6 bases). CDR3 length equals 13 residues. Trimming took 3 bases from V and 15 from J, leaving 18 bases between them. From germline, CDR1 is MDHEN and CDR2 SYDVKM. The CDR3 nucleotides read TGTGCCAGCAGTTTGCCTCATCGGGACACTTTGTACTTC. This sequence encodes CASSLPHRDTLYF.